These 10 T cell receptor beta chains were sequenced from one sample in a study of blood T cell repertoires in COVID-19 (TCRdb year 2020). Library preparation used the immunoSEQ multiplex PCR assay. Entries here come from immuneACCESS through TCRdb and include only in-frame sequences with V and J called. Some clones fail to appear in such tables; in the studies checked, an unresolved V gene covers under half of the shortfall, and the cause of the remainder is unknown. For this sample there are some 330,000 clones; roughly 80% appear just once. The ten largest make up less than 6% of the sample. The sequenced material came from PBMCs or T cells enriched from blood (not recorded which). These receptors all come from a woman between 50 and 59 years old who had recovered from COVID-19.

V is TRBV10-3 and J is TRBJ1-1, with D hard to call. Germline V lookup: CDR1 ENHRY, CDR2 SYGVKD. V was clipped by 4 bases and J by 0 bases, with 6 bases between them. The CDR3 loop spans 13 amino acids. The CDR3 DNA reads as TGTGCCATCAGTGTTGGCATGAACACTGAAGCTTTCTTT. This gives the protein CAISVGMNTEAFF.

This chain uses TRBV9 with TRBJ1-3; D not resolved. This CDR3 has 16 amino acids. Germline-derived CDR1 and CDR2 are SGDLS and YYNGEE. V lost 0 bases and J lost 4, with 14 bases in between. CDR3 in DNA: TGTGCCAGCAGCGTAGGAGCAGCACCTAGGGGAAACACCATATATTTT. It encodes CASSVGAAPRGNTIYF.

Here the CDR3 reads CASSLGQGNTIYF. CDR3 coding DNA: TGTGCCAGCAGTCTCGGACAGGGAAACACCATATATTTT. V is TRBV12-3 or TRBV12-4 and J is TRBJ1-3; possible D gene TRBD1, 6 bases. The CDR3 is 13 amino acids. Trimming removed 5 bases at V and 4 bases at J, with 9 bases between.

This clone was recorded once. The gene calls are TRBV5-6 and TRBJ2-3; tentatively, D is TRBD2 (5 bases). The CDR3 is 13 amino acids. CDR1 is SGHDT and CDR2 is YYEEEE in the germline V gene. Deletions cut 5 bases from V and 3 bases from J, with 10 bases between. CDR3 region: CASSRRNTDTQYF. In DNA form, the CDR3 reads TGTGCCAGCAGTAGGAGGAATACAGATACGCAGTATTTT.

V and J are TRBV18 and TRBJ2-7; TRBD1 matches 10 bases. V trimming: 8 bases; J trimming: 3 bases; junction bases outside the gene matches: 4. The CDR3 has 13 residues. Germline V gives CDR1 KGHSH, CDR2 LQKENI. CDR3 sequence: CASARDRGYEQYF. In DNA form, the CDR3 reads TGTGCCAGCGCCCGGGACAGGGGCTACGAGCAGTACTTC.

The V and J genes are TRBV20-1 and TRBJ2-1, with 9 bases aligning to TRBD2. The CDR3 has 18 residues. V trimming: 3 bases; J trimming: 4 bases; junction bases outside the gene matches: 16. CDR1 is DFQATT and CDR2 is SNEGSKA in the germline V gene (reference sequence). CDR3 sequence reads: CSASYPSGGTQEYNEQFF. CDR3 nucleotides: TGCAGTGCTAGTTATCCAAGCGGGGGGACCCAAGAGTACAATGAGCAGTTCTTC.

The chain uses TRBV3-1 (or the pseudogene TRBV3-2) and TRBJ2-1, with 13 bases fitting TRBD2. The CDR3 is 15 residues long. J lost 4 bases, V lost 4 bases, and 1 base had no gene match. Germline V gives CDR1 LGHDT, CDR2 YNNKEL (reference sequence). This CDR3 reads CASSLLAGGYNEQFF. The CDR3 nucleotides read TGTGCCAGCAGCCTACTAGCGGGGGGGTACAATGAGCAGTTCTTC.

J is TRBJ1-1 and V is TRBV29-1, with 7 bases identical to TRBD1. The germline V gene has CDR1 SQVTM and CDR2 ANQGSEA. J was trimmed by 1 base and V by 6 bases; bases with no gene match: 2. The CDR3 runs to 12 residues. The DNA of the CDR3 is TGCAGCGTGGGGGACAGGAACACTGAAGCTTTCTTT. Translation gives CSVGDRNTEAFF.

The chain uses TRBV7-2 and TRBJ1-1; D remains unclear. Germline loops: CDR1 SGHTA, CDR2 FQGNSA. The CDR3 loop spans 13 amino acids. The V gene lost 0 bases and the J gene lost 9 bases, with 11 bases spanning the gap. The CDR3 region is CASSLAQAEQAFF. CDR3 nucleotide sequence: TGTGCCAGCAGCTTAGCGCAGGCCGAACAAGCTTTCTTT.

The chain employs TRBV4-3 and TRBJ1-1; tentatively, D is TRBD1 (6 bases). Germline lookup yields CDR1 LGHNA and CDR2 YSLEER. This CDR3 spans 14 amino acids. The V gene lost 0 bases and the J gene lost 10 bases, with 15 bases spanning the gap. CDR3 coding DNA: TGCGCCAGCAGCCAAGATTGGGGGGGGCTTGGAGCTTTCTTT. It translates to CASSQDWGGLGAFF.